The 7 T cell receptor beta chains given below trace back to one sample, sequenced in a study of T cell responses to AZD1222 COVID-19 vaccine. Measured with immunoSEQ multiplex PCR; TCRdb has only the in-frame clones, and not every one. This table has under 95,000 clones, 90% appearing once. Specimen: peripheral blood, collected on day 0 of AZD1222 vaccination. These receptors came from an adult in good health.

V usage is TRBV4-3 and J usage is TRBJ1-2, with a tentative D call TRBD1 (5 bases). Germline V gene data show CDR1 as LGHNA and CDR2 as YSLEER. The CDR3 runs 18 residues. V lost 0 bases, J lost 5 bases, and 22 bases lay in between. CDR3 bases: TGCGCCAGCAGCCAAGATCTGGTTCGGGGCGCGGGTCGGTATGGCTACACCTTC. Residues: CASSQDLVRGAGRYGYTF.

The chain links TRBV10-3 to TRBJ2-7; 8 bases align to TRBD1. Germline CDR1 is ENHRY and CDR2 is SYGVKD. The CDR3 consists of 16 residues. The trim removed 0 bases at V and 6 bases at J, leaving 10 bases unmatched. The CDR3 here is CAISESSNRGASEQYF. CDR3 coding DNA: TGTGCCATCAGTGAGTCGAGTAACAGGGGGGCTTCCGAGCAGTACTTC.

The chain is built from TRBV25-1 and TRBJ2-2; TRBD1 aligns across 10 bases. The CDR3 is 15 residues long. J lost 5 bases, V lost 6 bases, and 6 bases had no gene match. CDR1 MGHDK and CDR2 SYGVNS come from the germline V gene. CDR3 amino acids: CASSARTGGTGELFF. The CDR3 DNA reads TGTGCCAGCAGCGCACGGACAGGGGGGACCGGGGAGCTGTTTTTT.

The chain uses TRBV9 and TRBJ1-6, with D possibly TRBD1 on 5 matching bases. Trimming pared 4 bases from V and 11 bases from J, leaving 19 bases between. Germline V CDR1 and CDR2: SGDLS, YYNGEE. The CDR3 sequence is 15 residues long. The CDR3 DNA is TGTGCCAGCAGCCCCCTCGGGGCGGATGGGGCACCCCTCCACTTT. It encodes CASSPLGADGAPLHF.

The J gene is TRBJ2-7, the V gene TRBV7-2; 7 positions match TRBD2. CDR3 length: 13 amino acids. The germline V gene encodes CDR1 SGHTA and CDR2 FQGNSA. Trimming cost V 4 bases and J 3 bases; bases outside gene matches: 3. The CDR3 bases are TGTGCCAGCAGCTCCCAGCGGGGCTACGAGCAGTACTTC. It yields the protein CASSSQRGYEQYF.

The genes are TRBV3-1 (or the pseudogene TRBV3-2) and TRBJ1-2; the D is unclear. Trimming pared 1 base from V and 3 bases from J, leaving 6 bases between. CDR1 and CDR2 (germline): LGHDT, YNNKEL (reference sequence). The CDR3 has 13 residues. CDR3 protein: CASSQGTDYGYTF. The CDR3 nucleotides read TGTGCCAGCAGCCAAGGCACAGACTATGGCTACACCTTC.

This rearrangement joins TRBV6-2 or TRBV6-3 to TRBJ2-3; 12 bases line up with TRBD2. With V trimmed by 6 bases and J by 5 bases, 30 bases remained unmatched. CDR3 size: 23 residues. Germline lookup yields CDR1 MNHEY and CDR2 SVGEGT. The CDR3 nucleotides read TGTGCCAGCAGCCCAGCACGAGGACTAGGAGCTCGAGGACTAGCGGGGATAGAAGATACGCAGTATTTT. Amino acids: CASSPARGLGARGLAGIEDTQYF.